This T cell receptor beta chain came from a study of PD-1 blockade in classical Hodgkin lymphoma. Sequenced by immunoSEQ multiplex PCR; TCRdb stores in-frame clones only, minus some. Of some 22,000 clones listed, 65% to 80% are singletons. Comment on this clone: The antigen is not known.

The germline V gene has CDR1 MNHNS and CDR2 SASEGT. There are 14 residues in the CDR3. V lost 7 bases to trimming and J lost 0 bases, with 10 bases between them. Study outcomes and limitations: Patients with a complete response exhibited baseline diversity comparable to newly diagnosed patients.

Indicated time point: cycle 4 day 1 (C4D1), after 5 to 7 weeks of nivolumab. Every patient was affected by relapse after autologous stem cell transplantation, while exposure to brentuximab vedotin was not uniform. Magnetic negative selection was used to purify CD4+ T cells from PBMCs that had been thawed. The sequencing here drew on CD4+ T cells from blood, taken before the fourth cycle of nivolumab. This receptor was taken from a human donor with classical Hodgkin lymphoma. The rearrangement uses TRBV6-1 and TRBJ1-3; no definite D call. CDR3 sequence (DNA): TGTGCCAGCACCGCCTTGGGCTCTGGAAACACCATATATTTT. Translated, it gives CASTALGSGNTIYF.